This TCR beta chain stems from a study of CD8+CD57+ T cells in acquired aplastic anemia. General observations from the study: Patients and controls had CD8+ Simpson's diversity values that were not significantly distinct.

Profiles of TCR beta VDJ and CDR3 were generated from a genomic DNA template. TCRdb recomputed calls from the reads with MiXCR, one row per CDR3 protein. This sample carries 150,000 or so distinct CDR3 sequences, roughly 43% of them seen once, and the ten largest clones take around 3%. CDR1 is MNHEY and CDR2 is SMNVEV in the germline V gene (reference sequence). This CDR3 spans 12 amino acids. Trimming took 6 bases from V and 7 from J, leaving 9 bases between them. This clonotype was detected a few times. The target antigen is unknown. CD8+CD57+ cell expansion, shown by flow cytometry, had occurred in the patients selected for sequencing.

The rearrangement joins TRBV27 to TRBJ2-2; tentative D call: TRBD2 (6 bases). The sequencing sample was made of sorted CD4+, CD8+, or CD8+CD57+ T cells (not recorded which) from PBMCs. The receptor comes from a human donor with aplastic anemia. The CDR3, as DNA: TGTGCCAGCAGGCGGGGAGGCGGGGAGCTGTTTTTT. Amino acids: CASRRGGGELFF.